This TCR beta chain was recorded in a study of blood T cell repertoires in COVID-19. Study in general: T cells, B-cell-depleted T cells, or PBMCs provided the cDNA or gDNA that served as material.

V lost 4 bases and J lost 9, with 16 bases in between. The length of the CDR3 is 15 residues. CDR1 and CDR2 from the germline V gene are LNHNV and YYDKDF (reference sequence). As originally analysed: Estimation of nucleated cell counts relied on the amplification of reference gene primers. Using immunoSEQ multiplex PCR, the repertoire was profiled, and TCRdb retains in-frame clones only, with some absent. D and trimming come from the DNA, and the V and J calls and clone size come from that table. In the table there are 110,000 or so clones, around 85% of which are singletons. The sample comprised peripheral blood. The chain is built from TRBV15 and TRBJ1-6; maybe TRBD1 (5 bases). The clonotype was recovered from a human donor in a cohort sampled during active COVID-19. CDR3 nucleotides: TGTGCCACCAGCACTGACAGATCATTTGGTTCACCCCTCCACTTT. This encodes CATSTDRSFGSPLHF.